This record looks at one T cell receptor beta chain sequence and its context. What antigen it recognizes has not been identified. It has no much larger one-base neighbor in the sample; base qualities were not kept. The CDR3 runs 13 residues from the cysteine to the phenylalanine. Only the CDR3 DNA stays, 39 bases, in frame from base 1. CDR1 and CDR2 are drawn from the germline V gene: SNHLY, FYNNEI. V is pared back by 7 bases and J by 5 bases, with 14 bases lying between the germline termini. The CDR3 regions of human TCRbeta chains were subjected to immunosequencing. Under the source paper's analysis protocol: Repertoire TCRs were matched against a reference library of SARS-CoV-2-specific TCRs generated with the MIRA antigen-specificity platform. Breadth was defined as the fraction of unique TCRs that were SARS-CoV-2-associated, and depth was defined as the fraction of total T cells that were SARS-CoV-2-associated. Each spike-specific TCR was assigned to its reactive spike region and to a CD4 or CD8 class using the MIRA data. Log10-transformed breadth and depth values were compared by one-way ANOVA with Sidak's multiple comparisons tests. What TCRdb holds here is the immuneACCESS table cut down to in-frame rearrangements. Part of the clones is not present; checked against another copy, under half of the missing clones reflect an unresolved V gene, and the others are unexplained. The V and J calls and clone size come from that table; D and trimming were worked out from the DNA. The sample table holds some 190,000 clones, of which roughly nine tenths were seen once. The top ten clones comprise over 1.5% of the sample.

Read against the paper, the sample's time point label means: about 28 days (+/-7) after the second vaccine dose. AZD1222 recipients with second doses at about 4 weeks or about 12 weeks were pooled, because spike-specific TCR depth and breadth did not differ between schedules. Vaccinee samples came from UK trials COV001 and COV002, including a single-blind randomized controlled phase 2/3 trial of AZD1222 (ChAdOx1 nCoV-19) in healthy adults. For TCRbeta chain sequencing, PBMC samples were collected from trial participants at day 0 and at day 28 after the second dose. The data are from a study of T cell responses to AZD1222 COVID-19 vaccine (dated by TCRdb to about 2021). About the investigation overall: A total of 240 or so trial participants underwent TCR sequencing, of whom roughly 210 had received two doses of AZD1222 and approximately 26 had received two doses of the MenACWY control vaccine. Trial participants were enrolled by age into subgroups of 18-55, 56-69 and 70-plus years, and around 150, 29 and 61 TCR-sequenced participants, respectively, were included in these subgroups. Broad study findings and their caveats: After two AZD1222 doses, spike-specific TCR breadth and depth were significantly higher than at day 0 and than in MenACWY recipients. Reportedly, close to half of the unique spike-specific TCRs recognized epitopes lying outside the regions that are mutated in the B.1.351 and B.1.1.7 variants. Because no day 14 peak-response samples were available, the repertoires could be characterized only after the peak T cell response. The 56-69-year group was small, and its depth increase did not reach significance, likely because of low power. Vaccine-associated CD4 TCRs spanned the whole spike protein, with dominant responses in regions 160-218 and 743-854. Participants were mostly white British, with more females than males. The authors suggested clonal diversity may have been underestimated. Only five to seven AZD1222 recipients were SARS-CoV-2 seropositive at baseline, limiting conclusions about previously exposed vaccinees.

The sample in question was peripheral blood, obtained 28 days after the second AZD1222 dose. This TCR was sampled from an adult who received the AZD1222 COVID-19 vaccine. The sequence is built from TRBV2 and TRBJ2-5; TRBD1 could be the D gene, as 5 bases match. The bases read TGTGCCAGCATCGACTGGGGCGCGGAGACCCAGTACTTC. Its protein product is CASIDWGAETQYF.